Each of the 4 T cell receptor beta chains below was sequenced from the same sample in a study of response to subunit inactivated influenza vaccine. TCRdb recomputed calls from the RT-PCR reads with MiXCR, one row per CDR3 protein. The sample has under 950,000 distinct CDR3 sequences; 21% are singletons. Sequences were derived from PBMCs from blood, sampled approximately 5 days after vaccination. The receptor source for this set is a man aged 45-65 years who received an inactivated influenza vaccine.

The chain combines TRBV15 with TRBJ2-1, with 9 bases fitting TRBD2. The germline V gene encodes CDR1 LNHNV and CDR2 YYDKDF (reference sequence). The V segment lost 9 bases and the J segment 0 bases; nucleotides outside the gene matches: 9. The CDR3 length is 16 residues. The CDR3: CATKSSGSFSYNEQFF. The CDR3 coding sequence is TGTGCCACGAAGAGTAGCGGGAGCTTCTCCTACAATGAGCAGTTCTTC.

This clonotype was seen more than once but under ten times. The chain has TRBV11-2 and TRBJ2-5, with 9 nucleotides matching TRBD2. The CDR3 consists of 17 residues. J was trimmed by 3 bases and V by 0 bases; bases with no gene match: 8. CDR1 and CDR2 from the germline V gene are SGHAT and FQNNGV. The CDR3 reads CASSLDGVAGVEETQYF. The DNA of the CDR3 is TGTGCCAGCAGCTTAGATGGGGTAGCGGGGGTAGAAGAGACCCAGTACTTC. The full variable domain, in which reference TRBV11-2 and TRBJ2-5 provide the parts outside the CDR3, is EAGVAQSPRYKIIEKRQSVAFWCNPISGHATLYWYQQILGQGPKLLIQFQNNGVVDDSQLPKDRFSAERLKGVDSTLKIQPAKLEDSAVYLCASSLDGVAGVEETQYFGPGTRLLVL.

The chain links TRBV29-1 to TRBJ2-5, with TRBD2 matching 7 bases. The CDR3 runs 14 residues. Germline V lookup: CDR1 SQVTM, CDR2 ANQGSEA. J lost 8 bases, V lost 7 bases, and 16 bases had no gene match. As DNA, the CDR3 is TGCAGCGCCACTCCATTAGCGGGCGAAGGAACCCAGTACTTC. Translation: CSATPLAGEGTQYF. The variable domain in full, completed from reference TRBV29-1 and TRBJ2-5, reads SAVISQKPSRDICQRGTSLTIQCQVDSQVTMMFWYRQQPGQSLTLIATANQGSEATYESGFVIDKFPISRPNLTFSTLTVSNMSPEDSSIYLCSATPLAGEGTQYFGPGTRLLVL.

This clonotype was seen only a few times. The chain employs TRBV11-2 and TRBJ2-5, with 11 bases aligning to TRBD1. In germline, CDR1 is SGHAT, CDR2 FQNNGV. V shed 5 bases, J shed 5 bases, and the junction held 16 bases outside the gene matches. CDR3 length: 18 amino acids. The CDR3 loop reads CASSKRTGGVFGLETQYF. Here the CDR3 DNA reads TGTGCCAGCAGCAAACGGACAGGGGGCGTATTTGGATTGGAGACCCAGTACTTC.